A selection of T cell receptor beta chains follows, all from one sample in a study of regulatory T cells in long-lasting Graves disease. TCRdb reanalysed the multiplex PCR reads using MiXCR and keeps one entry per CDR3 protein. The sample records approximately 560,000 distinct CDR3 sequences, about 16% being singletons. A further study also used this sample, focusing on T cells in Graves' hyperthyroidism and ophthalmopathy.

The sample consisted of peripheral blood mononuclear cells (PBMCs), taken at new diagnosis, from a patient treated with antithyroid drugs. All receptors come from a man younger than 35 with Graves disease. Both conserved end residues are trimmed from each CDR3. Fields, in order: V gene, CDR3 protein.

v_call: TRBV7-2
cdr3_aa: ASSLVGGQGYNEQY

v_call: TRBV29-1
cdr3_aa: SVPADVGDEQF

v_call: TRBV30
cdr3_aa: AWRAIADTQY

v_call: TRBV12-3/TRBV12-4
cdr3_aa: ASRTGTKQF

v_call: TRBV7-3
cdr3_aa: ASSLVGGSIDNEQF

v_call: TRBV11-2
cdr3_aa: ASSQFPTSGSSYEQY

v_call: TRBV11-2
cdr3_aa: ASSLEGGRARETQY

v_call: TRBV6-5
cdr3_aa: ASSYTAGGDTGELF

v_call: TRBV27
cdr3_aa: ASSLSWRELPDTQY

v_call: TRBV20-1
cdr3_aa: SARGDSRGAYNEQF

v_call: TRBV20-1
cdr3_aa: SAPRGGDYNEQF

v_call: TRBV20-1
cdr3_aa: SARRSGSSYEQY

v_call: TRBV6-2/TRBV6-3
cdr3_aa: ASNREPGLAGYNEQF

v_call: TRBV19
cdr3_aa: ASSPETGQMNTEAF